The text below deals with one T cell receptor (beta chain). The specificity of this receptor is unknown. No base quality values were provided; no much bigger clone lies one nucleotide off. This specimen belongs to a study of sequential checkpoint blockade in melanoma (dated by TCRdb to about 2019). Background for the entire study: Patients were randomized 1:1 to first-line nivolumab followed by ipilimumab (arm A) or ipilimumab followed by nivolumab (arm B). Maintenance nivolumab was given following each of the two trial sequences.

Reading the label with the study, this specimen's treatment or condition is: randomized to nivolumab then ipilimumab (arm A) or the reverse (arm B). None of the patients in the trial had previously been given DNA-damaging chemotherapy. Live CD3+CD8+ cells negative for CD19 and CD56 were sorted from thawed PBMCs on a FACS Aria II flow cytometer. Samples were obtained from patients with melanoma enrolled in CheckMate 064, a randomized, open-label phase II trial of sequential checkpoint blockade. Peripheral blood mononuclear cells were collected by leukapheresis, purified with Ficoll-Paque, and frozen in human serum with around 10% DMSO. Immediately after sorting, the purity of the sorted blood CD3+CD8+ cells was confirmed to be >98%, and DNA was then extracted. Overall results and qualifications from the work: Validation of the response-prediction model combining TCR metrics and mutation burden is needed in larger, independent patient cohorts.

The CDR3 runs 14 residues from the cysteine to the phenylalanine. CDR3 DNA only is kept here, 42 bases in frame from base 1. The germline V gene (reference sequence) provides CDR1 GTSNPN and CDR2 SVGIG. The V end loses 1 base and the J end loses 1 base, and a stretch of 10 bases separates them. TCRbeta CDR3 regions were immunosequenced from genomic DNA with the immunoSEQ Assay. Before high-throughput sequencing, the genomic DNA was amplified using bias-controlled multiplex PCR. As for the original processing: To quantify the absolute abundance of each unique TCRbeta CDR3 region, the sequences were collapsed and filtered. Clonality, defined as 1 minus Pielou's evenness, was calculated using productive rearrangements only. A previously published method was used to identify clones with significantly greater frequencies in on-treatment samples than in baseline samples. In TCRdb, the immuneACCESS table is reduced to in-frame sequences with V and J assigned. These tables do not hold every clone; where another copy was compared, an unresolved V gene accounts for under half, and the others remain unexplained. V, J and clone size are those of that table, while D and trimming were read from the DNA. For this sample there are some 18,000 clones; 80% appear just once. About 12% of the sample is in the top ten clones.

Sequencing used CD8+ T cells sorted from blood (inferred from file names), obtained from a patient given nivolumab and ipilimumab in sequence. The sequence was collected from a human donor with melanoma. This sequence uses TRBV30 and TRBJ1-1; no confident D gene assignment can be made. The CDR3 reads CAWSAGVQNTEAFF. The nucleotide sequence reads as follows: TGTGCCTGGAGTGCGGGAGTCCAGAACACTGAAGCTTTCTTT.